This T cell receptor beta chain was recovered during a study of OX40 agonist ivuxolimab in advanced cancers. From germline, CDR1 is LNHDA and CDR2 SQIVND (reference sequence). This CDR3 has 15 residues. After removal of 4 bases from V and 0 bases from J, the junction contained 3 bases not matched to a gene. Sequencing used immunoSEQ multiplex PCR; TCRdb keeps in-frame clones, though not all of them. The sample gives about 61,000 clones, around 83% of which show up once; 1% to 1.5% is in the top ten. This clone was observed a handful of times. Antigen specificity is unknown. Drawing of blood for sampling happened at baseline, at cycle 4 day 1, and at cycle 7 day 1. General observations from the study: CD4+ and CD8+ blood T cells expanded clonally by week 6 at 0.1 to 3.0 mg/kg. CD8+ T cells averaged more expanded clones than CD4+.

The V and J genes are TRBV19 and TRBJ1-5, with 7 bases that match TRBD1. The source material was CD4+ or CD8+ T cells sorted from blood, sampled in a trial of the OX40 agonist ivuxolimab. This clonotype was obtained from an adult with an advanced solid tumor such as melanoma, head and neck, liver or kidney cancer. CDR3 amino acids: CASSKQGNSNQPQHF. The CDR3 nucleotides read TGTGCCAGTAGTAAACAGGGGAATAGCAATCAGCCCCAGCATTTT. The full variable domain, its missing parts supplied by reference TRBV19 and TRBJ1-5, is DGGITQSPKYLFRKEGQNVTLSCEQNLNHDAMYWYRQDPGQGLRLIYYSQIVNDFQKGDIAEGYSVSREKKESFPLTVTSAQKNPTAFYLCASSKQGNSNQPQHFGDGTRLSIL.